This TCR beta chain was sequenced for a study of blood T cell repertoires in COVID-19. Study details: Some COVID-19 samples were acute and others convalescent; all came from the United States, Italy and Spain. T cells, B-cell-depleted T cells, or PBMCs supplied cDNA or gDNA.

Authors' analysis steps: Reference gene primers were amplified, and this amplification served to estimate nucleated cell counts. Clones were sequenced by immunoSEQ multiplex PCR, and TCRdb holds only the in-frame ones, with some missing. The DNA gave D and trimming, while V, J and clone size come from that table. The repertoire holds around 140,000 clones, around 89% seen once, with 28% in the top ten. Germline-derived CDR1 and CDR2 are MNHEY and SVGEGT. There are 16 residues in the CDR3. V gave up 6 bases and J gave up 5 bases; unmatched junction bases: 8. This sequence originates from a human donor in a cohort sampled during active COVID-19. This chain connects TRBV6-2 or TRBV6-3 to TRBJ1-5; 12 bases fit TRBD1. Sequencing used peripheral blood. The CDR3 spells CASSNTGTGGDQPQHF. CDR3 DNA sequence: TGTGCCAGCAGCAATACCGGGACAGGGGGCGATCAGCCCCAGCATTTT.